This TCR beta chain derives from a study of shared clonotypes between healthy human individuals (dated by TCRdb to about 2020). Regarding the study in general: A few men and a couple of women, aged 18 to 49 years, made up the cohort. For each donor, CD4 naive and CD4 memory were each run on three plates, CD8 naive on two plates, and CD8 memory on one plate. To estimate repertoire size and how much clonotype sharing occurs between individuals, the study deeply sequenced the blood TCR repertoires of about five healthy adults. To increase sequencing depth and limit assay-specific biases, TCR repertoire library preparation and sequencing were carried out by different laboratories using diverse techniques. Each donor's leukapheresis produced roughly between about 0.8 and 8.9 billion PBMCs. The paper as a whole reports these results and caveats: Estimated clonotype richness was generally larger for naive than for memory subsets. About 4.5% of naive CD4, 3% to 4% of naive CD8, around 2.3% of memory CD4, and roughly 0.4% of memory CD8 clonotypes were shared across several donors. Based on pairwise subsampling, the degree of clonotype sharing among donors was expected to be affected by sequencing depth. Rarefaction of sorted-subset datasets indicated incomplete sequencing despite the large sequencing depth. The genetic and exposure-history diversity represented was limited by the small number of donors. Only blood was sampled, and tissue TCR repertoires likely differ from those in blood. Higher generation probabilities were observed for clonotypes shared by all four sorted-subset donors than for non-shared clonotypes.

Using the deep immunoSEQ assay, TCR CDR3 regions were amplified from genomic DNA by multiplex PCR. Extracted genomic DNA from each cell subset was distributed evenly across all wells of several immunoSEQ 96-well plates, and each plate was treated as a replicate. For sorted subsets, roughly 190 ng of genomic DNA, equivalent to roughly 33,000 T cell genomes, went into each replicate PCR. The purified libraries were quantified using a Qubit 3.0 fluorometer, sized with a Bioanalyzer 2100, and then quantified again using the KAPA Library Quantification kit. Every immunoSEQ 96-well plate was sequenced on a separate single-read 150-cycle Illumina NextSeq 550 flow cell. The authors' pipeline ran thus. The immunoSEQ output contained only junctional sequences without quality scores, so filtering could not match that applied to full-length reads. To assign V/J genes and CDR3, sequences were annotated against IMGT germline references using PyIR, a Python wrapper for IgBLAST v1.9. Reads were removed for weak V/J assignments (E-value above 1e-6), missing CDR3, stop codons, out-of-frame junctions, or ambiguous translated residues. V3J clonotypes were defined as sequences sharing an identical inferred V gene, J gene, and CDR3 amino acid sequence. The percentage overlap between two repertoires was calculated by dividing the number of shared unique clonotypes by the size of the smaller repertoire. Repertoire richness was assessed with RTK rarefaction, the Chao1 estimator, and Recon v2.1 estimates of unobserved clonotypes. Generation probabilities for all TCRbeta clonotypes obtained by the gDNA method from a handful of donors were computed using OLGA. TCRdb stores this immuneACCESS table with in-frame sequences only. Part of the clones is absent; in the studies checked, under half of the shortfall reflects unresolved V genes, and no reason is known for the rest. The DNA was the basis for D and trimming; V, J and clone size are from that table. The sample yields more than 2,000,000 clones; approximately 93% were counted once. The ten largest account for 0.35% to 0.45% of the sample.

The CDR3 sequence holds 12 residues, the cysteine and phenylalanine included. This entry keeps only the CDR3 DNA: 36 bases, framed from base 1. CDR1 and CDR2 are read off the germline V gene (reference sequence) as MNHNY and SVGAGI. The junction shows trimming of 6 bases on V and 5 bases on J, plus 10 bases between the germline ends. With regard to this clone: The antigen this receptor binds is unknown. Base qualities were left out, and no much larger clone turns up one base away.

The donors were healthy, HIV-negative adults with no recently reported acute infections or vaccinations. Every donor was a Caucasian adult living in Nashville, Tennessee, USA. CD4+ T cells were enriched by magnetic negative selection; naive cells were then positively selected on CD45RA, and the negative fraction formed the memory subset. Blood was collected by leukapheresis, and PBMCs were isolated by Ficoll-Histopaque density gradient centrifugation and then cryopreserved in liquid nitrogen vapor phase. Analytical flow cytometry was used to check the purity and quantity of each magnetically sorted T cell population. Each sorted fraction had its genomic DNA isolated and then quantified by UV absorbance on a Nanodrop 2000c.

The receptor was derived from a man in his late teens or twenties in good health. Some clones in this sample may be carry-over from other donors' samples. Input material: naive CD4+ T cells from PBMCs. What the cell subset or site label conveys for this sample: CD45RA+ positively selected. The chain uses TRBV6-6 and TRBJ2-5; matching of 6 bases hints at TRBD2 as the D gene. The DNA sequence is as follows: TGTGCCAGCAGCCCGGGGGTCGAGACCCAGTACTTC. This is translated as CASSPGVETQYF.